The sequence of this T cell receptor beta chain was determined in a study of cytomegalovirus exposure and HLA in healthy donors. Study conclusions and caveats: About 180 TCR beta chains were listed as cytomegalovirus-associated.

The PCR contained 60 Vbeta and 13 Jbeta primers. The table came from immunoSEQ multiplex PCR; TCRdb's copy has only in-frame clones and leaves some out. The sample lists about 200,000 clones, around 64% occurring once. CDR3 length: 14 residues. Trimming removed 5 bases from V and 2 bases from J; junction bases left unmatched: 5. Germline CDR1 SGHAT, CDR2 FQNNGV. As for this clone: No antigen is known for it.

The chain carries TRBV11-2 and TRBJ1-1; 7 bases agree with TRBD1. This receptor was identified in a man in his forties or fifties in good health and CMV-seropositive. Sample: PBMCs. CDR3 in amino acids: CASSRGQINTEAFF. CDR3 nucleotide sequence: TGTGCCAGCAGCCGGGGACAGATAAACACTGAAGCTTTCTTT.